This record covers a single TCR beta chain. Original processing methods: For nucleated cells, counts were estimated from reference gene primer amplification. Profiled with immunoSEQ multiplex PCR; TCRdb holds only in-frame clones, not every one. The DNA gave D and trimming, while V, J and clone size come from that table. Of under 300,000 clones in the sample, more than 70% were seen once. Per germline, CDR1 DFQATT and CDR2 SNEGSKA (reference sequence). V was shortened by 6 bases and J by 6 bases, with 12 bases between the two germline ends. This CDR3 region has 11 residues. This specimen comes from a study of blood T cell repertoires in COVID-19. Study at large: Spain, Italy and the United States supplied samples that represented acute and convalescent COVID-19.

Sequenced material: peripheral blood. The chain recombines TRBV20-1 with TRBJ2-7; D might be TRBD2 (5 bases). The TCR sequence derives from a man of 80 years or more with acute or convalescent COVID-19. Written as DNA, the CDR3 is TGCAGTGCGCCCGACTATCCCGAGCAGTACTTC. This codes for CSAPDYPEQYF.